These 25 T cell receptor beta chains came from one sample sequenced in a study of blood T cell repertoires in COVID-19. Here immunoSEQ multiplex PCR was the method, and the copy in TCRdb shows in-frame clones only, minus some. The data show 200,000 to 250,000 clones, about nine tenths seen once. The sample taken for sequencing was peripheral blood. The receptors stem from a man aged 55 to 70 who had recovered from COVID-19.

V gene TRBV19 combines with J gene TRBJ2-7, with D perhaps matching TRBD1 (5 bases). CDR3 length: 12 residues. Trimming pared 5 bases from V and 2 bases from J, leaving 7 bases between. Germline-derived CDR1 and CDR2 are LNHDA and SQIVND (reference sequence). The CDR3 nucleotides are TGTGCCAGTAGTGACAGAGCCTACGAGCAGTACTTC. Residues: CASSDRAYEQYF. Based on the CDR3 plus reference TRBV19 and TRBJ2-7, the full variable domain is DGGITQSPKYLFRKEGQNVTLSCEQNLNHDAMYWYRQDPGQGLRLIYYSQIVNDFQKGDIAEGYSVSREKKESFPLTVTSAQKNPTAFYLCASSDRAYEQYFGPGTRLTVT.

This sequence joins TRBV20-1 and TRBJ2-1, with 7 bases identical to TRBD2. This CDR3 is built from 13 residues. V dropped 3 bases and J dropped 8; count of bases not matched to a gene: 7. CDR1 DFQATT and CDR2 SNEGSKA come from the germline V gene (reference sequence). The CDR3 nucleotides are TGCAGTGCTAGTGGAGGGAGGGCCGATGAGCAGTTCTTC. It specifies CSASGGRADEQFF.

CDR3 coding DNA: TGTGCCAGCAGCGGGGCTCGGGCTAGAGGCGCTGGAAACACCATATATTTT. Its protein is CASSGARARGAGNTIYF. The chain employs TRBV5-6 and TRBJ1-3, with a tentative D call TRBD1 (5 bases). Per germline, CDR1 SGHDT and CDR2 YYEEEE. The V and J ends lost 4 bases and 2 bases respectively, with 19 bases between them. The CDR3 consists of 17 residues.

The gene calls are TRBV12-3 or TRBV12-4 and TRBJ1-5; a weak D match, TRBD1 (6 bases). Between the trimmed V and J ends, which lost 5 bases and 11 bases, there was a span of 16 bases. The CDR3 runs 13 residues. The CDR3 DNA follows: TGTGCCAGCAGTACGTCCCGATCAGGGGCCCAGCATTTT. This sequence encodes CASSTSRSGAQHF.

This chain links TRBV21-1 with TRBJ1-3; TRBD1 is the table's D call and was not checked against the DNA. TRBV21-1 is flagged as a pseudogene. There are 19 residues in the CDR3. The CDR3 DNA is TGTGCCAGCAGAAGTTTCACCCCCTTACAGGCCTCCTCTGGAAACACCATATATTTT. Translating it yields CASRSFTPLQASSGNTIYF.

The chain is built from TRBV6-5 and TRBJ1-1, with D possibly matching TRBD1 (6 bases). Germline values: CDR1 MNHEY, CDR2 SVGAGI. V was pared by 6 bases and J by 5 bases, with 10 bases between. The length of the CDR3 is 12 residues. CDR3 in amino acids: CASRDRGTEAFF. The CDR3 DNA reads as TGTGCCAGCAGGGACAGAGGGACTGAAGCTTTCTTT.

V usage is TRBV7-2 and J usage is TRBJ2-1; possibly TRBD1 for D (6 bases). The CDR3 extends over 16 amino acids. Germline CDR1 reads SGHTA; CDR2 reads FQGNSA. Trimming took 4 bases from V and 6 from J, leaving 19 bases between them. Here the CDR3 DNA reads TGTGCCAGCAGCTCTAACCGGGGCCTCAGGGGCAATGAGCAGTTCTTC. It translates to CASSSNRGLRGNEQFF.

The chain links TRBV18 to TRBJ1-3, with 7 bases matching TRBD1. The trim removed 3 bases at V and 1 base at J, leaving 3 bases unmatched. Germline V gives CDR1 KGHSH, CDR2 LQKENI. The CDR3 contains 15 residues. Written as DNA, the CDR3 is TGTGCCAGCTCACCGACAGGGAAGTCTGGAAACACCATATATTTT. Translation gives CASSPTGKSGNTIYF.

The chain has TRBV12-3 or TRBV12-4 and TRBJ2-7; 9 positions agree with TRBD1. The V segment lost 6 bases and the J segment 6 bases; nucleotides outside the gene matches: 6. The CDR3 is 13 residues long. The CDR3 coding sequence is TGTGCCAGCAGCCTGGACAGGGGACCCGAGCAGTACTTC. As protein: CASSLDRGPEQYF.

This sequence joins TRBV10-3 and TRBJ1-2, with 8 bases lining up with TRBD1. CDR1 and CDR2 (germline): ENHRY, SYGVKD. V lost 6 bases to trimming and J lost 5 bases; unmatched junction nucleotides: 8. The CDR3 is 14 residues long. The chain's CDR3 is CAIRQLTGVYGYTF. The CDR3 DNA is TGTGCCATCAGGCAACTGACAGGGGTATATGGCTACACCTTC.

The chain combines TRBV4-1 with TRBJ2-7; 14 positions agree with TRBD2. In germline, CDR1 is MGHRA, CDR2 YSYEKL. V lost 0 bases to trimming and J lost 5 bases; unmatched junction nucleotides: 3. CDR3 length equals 16 residues. The CDR3 sequence is CASSQEGLAGVNEQYF. Written as DNA, the CDR3 is TGCGCCAGCAGCCAAGAGGGACTAGCGGGAGTTAACGAGCAGTACTTC.

The V call is TRBV4-1, the J call TRBJ1-4; the D gene is possibly TRBD1 (6 bases). The CDR3 spans 14 residues. V was pared by 8 bases and J by 0 bases, with 10 bases between. Germline V gene data show CDR1 as MGHRA and CDR2 as YSYEKL. The CDR3 DNA reads as TGCGCCAGCGGGGGGGGCGCAACTAATGAAAAACTGTTTTTT. Translation: CASGGGATNEKLFF.

V is TRBV5-1 and J is TRBJ1-2, with a tentative D call TRBD1 (5 bases). Germline loops: CDR1 SGHRS, CDR2 YFSETQ. There are 13 residues in the CDR3. Trimming pared 2 bases from V and 2 bases from J, leaving 7 bases between. The CDR3 DNA reads as TGCGCCAGCAGCTTACAGGAGAACTATGGCTACACCTTC. Its translation: CASSLQENYGYTF.

The chain is built from TRBV6-5 and TRBJ2-5; TRBD2 agrees at 10 bases. V shed 6 bases and J 1 base; nucleotides not matched to a gene: 2. The CDR3 totals 14 residues. The germline gives CDR1 MNHEY, CDR2 SVGAGI. CDR3 nucleotide sequence: TGTGCCAGCAGCAGGACTAGCGGCCAAGAGACCCAGTACTTC. It yields the protein CASSRTSGQETQYF.

The gene calls are TRBV10-3 and TRBJ2-5; D may be TRBD1 (6 bases). The CDR3 length is 14 residues. The ends were cut back, 2 bases at V and 6 bases at J, with 13 bases in the middle. Germline V CDR1 and CDR2: ENHRY, SYGVKD. CDR3 in DNA: TGTGCCATCAGTGAGACAACAGGGAAAAAGACCCAGTACTTC. It specifies CAISETTGKKTQYF.

The chain links TRBV14 to TRBJ2-3; possibly TRBD2 for D (6 bases). This CDR3 is 17 amino acids long. V dropped 0 bases and J dropped 2 bases, with 15 bases sitting between them. Germline V gene sequence: CDR1 SGHDN, CDR2 FVKESK. This chain's CDR3 is CASSQDRYRRDTDTQYF. In DNA form, the CDR3 reads TGTGCCAGCAGCCAAGATCGCTACCGGAGGGACACAGATACGCAGTATTTT.

The chain carries TRBV27 and TRBJ2-1; 9 bases are a match to TRBD2. The V gene's germline CDR1 is MNHEY and CDR2 SMNVEV (reference sequence). The CDR3 totals 17 residues. Trimming took 3 bases from V and 8 from J; bases not matched to a gene: 14. The CDR3 nucleotides are TGTGCCAGCAGTTTTAATTTTATAGCGGGAGCCCAGGATGAGCAGTTCTTC. Translating it yields CASSFNFIAGAQDEQFF.

The rearrangement links TRBV4-3 to TRBJ2-7, with a possible D match to TRBD2 (6 bases). V shed 3 bases and J shed 6 bases, with 12 bases lying between them. In germline, CDR1 is LGHNA, CDR2 YSLEER. The CDR3 runs to 13 residues. In DNA, the CDR3 is TGCGCCAGCAGCCACGGGTCGGGAGCCGAGCAGTACTTC. It specifies CASSHGSGAEQYF.

The rearrangement joins TRBV7-2 to TRBJ2-7, with unresolved D. Looked up from germline, CDR1 is SGHTA and CDR2 is FQGNSA. V lost 3 bases, J lost 0 bases, and 6 bases lay in between. The CDR3 is 13 amino acids. The CDR3 loop is CASSFFLSYEQYF. In DNA form, the CDR3 reads TGTGCCAGCAGCTTTTTCCTCTCCTACGAGCAGTACTTC.

CDR3 residues: CSVEDRGARETQYF. The CDR3 nucleotides are TGCAGCGTTGAAGATCGCGGGGCCAGAGAGACCCAGTACTTC. V is TRBV29-1 and J is TRBJ2-5; perhaps TRBD2 as D (6 bases). This CDR3 has 14 amino acids. Germline V gene lookup returns CDR1 SQVTM and CDR2 ANQGSEA. V lost 0 bases, J lost 4 bases, and 12 bases lay in between.

The chain joins TRBV6-6 to TRBJ1-2; D remains ambiguous. V dropped 7 bases and J dropped 4 bases, with 22 bases sitting between them. From germline, CDR1 is MNHNY and CDR2 SVGAGI (reference sequence). CDR3 length: 16 amino acids. In nucleotides, the CDR3 is TGTGCCAGCAAGGATCCCCCCATGGAGTCGGGCTATGGCTACACCTTC. This gives the protein CASKDPPMESGYGYTF.

The chain joins TRBV6-2 or TRBV6-3 to TRBJ2-5; 10 bases agree with TRBD1. In germline, CDR1 is MNHEY, CDR2 SVGEGT. CDR3 size: 15 residues. V trimming: 6 bases; J trimming: 0 bases; junction bases outside the gene matches: 4. CDR3 in amino acids: CASSPDRGYQETQYF. DNA for the CDR3: TGTGCCAGCAGCCCGGACAGGGGGTACCAAGAGACCCAGTACTTC.

As regards this clone: Other DNA sequences in this sample translate to the same CDR3. The genes are TRBV18 and TRBJ2-7; weak D call: TRBD1 (5 bases). CDR1 is KGHSH, CDR2 LQKENI, per germline. The CDR3 totals 15 residues. V was clipped by 0 bases and J by 4 bases, with 13 bases between them. The chain's CDR3 is CASSPPGGQGYEQYF. The CDR3, as DNA: TGTGCCAGCTCACCACCGGGTGGGCAGGGTTACGAGCAGTACTTC.

CDR3 amino acids: CASTGGHPNTEAFF. The CDR3 DNA is TGTGCCAGCACGGGGGGACACCCGAACACTGAAGCTTTCTTT. This rearrangement joins TRBV2 to TRBJ1-1; a weak D match, TRBD1 (6 bases). Trimming took 7 bases from V and 1 from J, leaving 13 bases between them. This CDR3 spans 14 amino acids. Per the germline V gene, CDR1 is SNHLY and CDR2 is FYNNEI.

The V call is TRBV3-1 (or the pseudogene TRBV3-2), the J call TRBJ2-2, with D maybe TRBD1 (5 bases). Germline V gene lookup returns CDR1 LGHDT and CDR2 YNNKEL (reference sequence). CDR3 length: 17 residues. The germline V and J ends were trimmed by 2 bases and 0 bases, with 13 bases remaining between them. The CDR3 nucleotides read TGTGCCAGCAGCCAAACCGCTTCAGGGCCGAACACCGGGGAGCTGTTTTTT. It translates to CASSQTASGPNTGELFF.